The present entry profiles one TCR beta chain with its context. The sample is drawn from a study of OX40 agonist ivuxolimab in advanced cancers. Study details: Patients received ivuxolimab, an agonistic anti-OX40 (CD134) antibody. A diagnosis of hepatocellular carcinoma, melanoma, renal cell or head and neck cancer was present in dose-escalation patients.

The data were produced by immunoSEQ multiplex PCR, yet TCRdb's version contains in-frame clones alone and is incomplete. The repertoire includes under 35,000 clones, about 80% of them detected once, and roughly 22% sits in the top ten. The germline gives CDR1 KGHSH, CDR2 LQKENI. CDR3 length equals 13 residues. The V end was cut by 2 bases, the J end by 4 bases, with 6 bases between. Material: CD4+ or CD8+ T cells sorted from blood, obtained in a trial of the OX40 agonist ivuxolimab. The chain recombines TRBV18 with TRBJ1-5, with D uncertain. This receptor was identified in an adult with an advanced solid tumor such as melanoma, head and neck, liver or kidney cancer. The CDR3 sequence is CASSPGGNQPQHF. The CDR3 region has the DNA TGTGCCAGCTCACCAGGAGGGAATCAGCCCCAGCATTTT.